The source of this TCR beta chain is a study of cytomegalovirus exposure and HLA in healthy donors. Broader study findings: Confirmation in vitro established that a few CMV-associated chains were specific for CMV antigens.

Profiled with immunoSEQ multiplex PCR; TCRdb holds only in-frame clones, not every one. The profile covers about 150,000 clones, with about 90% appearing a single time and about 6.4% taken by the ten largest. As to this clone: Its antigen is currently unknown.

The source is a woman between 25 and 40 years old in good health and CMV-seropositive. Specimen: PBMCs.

The CDR3 loop is CASSQDEVGRSNEQFF. The CDR3 DNA follows: TGCGCCAGCAGCCAAGATGAGGTGGGGCGTTCGAATGAGCAGTTCTTC. The gene calls are TRBV4-1 and TRBJ2-1; D possibly corresponds to TRBD1 (5 bases). CDR3 length: 16 amino acids. V lost 0 bases, J lost 7 bases, and 16 bases lay in between. From germline, CDR1 is MGHRA and CDR2 YSYEKL.